These 31 T cell receptor beta chains came from one sample sequenced in a study of shared clonotypes between healthy human individuals. Measured with immunoSEQ multiplex PCR; TCRdb has only the in-frame clones, and not every one. The sample carries 2 million to 2.5 million clones, under 95% recorded once. The sequenced sample was naive CD4+ T cells from PBMCs. The subset here: CD45RA+ positively selected. These receptors all stem from a man younger than 35 in good health. Some clones in this sample may be carry-over from other donors' samples.

The V gene is TRBV9, the J gene TRBJ2-2, with D hard to call. The CDR3 contains 18 residues. Trimming pared 4 bases from V and 0 bases from J, leaving 19 bases between. CDR1 and CDR2 from the germline V gene are SGDLS and YYNGEE. The CDR3 is CASSRIPSTYANTGELFF. The CDR3 coding sequence is TGTGCCAGCAGCCGGATACCCTCAACTTACGCGAACACCGGGGAGCTGTTTTTT.

V is TRBV28 and J is TRBJ1-5, with 10 positions matching TRBD1. The CDR3 length is 16 residues. V shed 6 bases and J 4 bases; nucleotides not matched to a gene: 9. Looked up from germline, CDR1 is MDHEN and CDR2 is SYDVKM. CDR3 in amino acids: CASSSWTGGTNQPQHF. Written as DNA, the CDR3 is TGTGCCAGCAGCAGCTGGACAGGGGGAACAAATCAGCCCCAGCATTTT.

The chain uses TRBV5-1 and TRBJ1-3; 7 nucleotides agree with TRBD1. V shed 5 bases, J shed 4 bases, and the junction held 9 bases outside the gene matches. Looked up from germline, CDR1 is SGHRS and CDR2 is YFSETQ. CDR3 length equals 15 residues. CDR3 region: CASRTGVAHGNTIYF. Here the CDR3 DNA reads TGCGCCAGCAGAACAGGGGTAGCTCACGGAAACACCATATATTTT. Together with reference TRBV5-1 and TRBJ1-3, the CDR3 gives the full variable domain: KAGVTQTPRYLIKTRGQQVTLSCSPISGHRSVSWYQQTPGQGLQFLFEYFSETQRNKGNFPGRFSGRQFSNSRSEMNVSTLELGDSALYLCASRTGVAHGNTIYFGEGSWLTVV.

The chain carries TRBV2 and TRBJ1-3, with D tentatively TRBD1 (6 bases). This CDR3 spans 14 amino acids. Germline V gives CDR1 SNHLY, CDR2 FYNNEI. V lost 9 bases and J lost 5, with 17 bases in between. The CDR3 is CARTRGEVRNTIYF. The CDR3 DNA sequence: TGTGCCAGAACGAGGGGGGAGGTAAGAAACACCATATATTTT.

This chain joins TRBV5-4 and TRBJ2-7; 11 bases map to TRBD2. Germline lookup yields CDR1 SGHNT and CDR2 YYREEE (reference sequence). The CDR3 extends over 15 amino acids. J lost 2 bases, V lost 4 bases, and 5 bases had no gene match. The CDR3 sequence: CASSGLLAGAYEQYF. CDR3 sequence (DNA): TGTGCCAGCAGCGGACTACTAGCGGGAGCCTACGAGCAGTACTTC.

The rearrangement joins TRBV6-5 to TRBJ1-4; 8 bases map to TRBD1. After removal of 7 bases from V and 4 bases from J, the junction contained 2 bases not matched to a gene. The CDR3 spans 13 residues. In germline, CDR1 is MNHEY, CDR2 SVGAGI. CDR3 DNA: TGTGCCAGCAAGACAGGGGATAATGAAAAACTGTTTTTT. This codes for CASKTGDNEKLFF.

V usage is TRBV7-2 and J usage is TRBJ2-7; the D gene is possibly TRBD1 (5 bases). With 5 bases removed from V and 6 bases from J, the gap between germline ends came to 20 bases. Germline CDR1 reads SGHTA; CDR2 reads FQGNSA. There are 15 residues in the CDR3. DNA for the CDR3: TGTGCCAGCAGCCTAGGGGCTTTGAGACCAGGCGAGCAGTACTTC. It is translated as CASSLGALRPGEQYF.

Only one count was recorded for this clone. The CDR3 nucleotides read TGTGCCAGCAGCCCCAATCTAGTATTTTCCCTAGCGGGAGTGCAGACCCAGTACTTC. Translated, it gives CASSPNLVFSLAGVQTQYF. The J gene is TRBJ2-5, the V gene TRBV7-9; 10 positions match TRBD2. CDR1 SEHNR and CDR2 FQNEAQ come from the germline V gene (reference sequence). This CDR3 spans 19 amino acids. V was pared by 5 bases and J by 6 bases, with 21 bases of the junction left unmatched. Variable domain in full (rest from reference TRBV7-9 and TRBJ2-5): DTGVSQNPRHKITKRGQNVTFRCDPISEHNRLYWYRQTLGQGPEFLTYFQNEAQLEKSRLLSDRFSAERPKGSFSTLEIQRTEQGDSAMYLCASSPNLVFSLAGVQTQYFGPGTRLLVL.

The V call is TRBV11-1, the J call TRBJ2-5; no definite D call. The DNA end is more similar to TRBJ2-7, so the J call may be wrong. Germline-derived CDR1 and CDR2 are SGHAT and FQDESV (reference sequence). The CDR3 is 13 amino acids. The chain's CDR3 is CASSLAIRSEQYF. The CDR3 DNA follows: TGTGCCAGCAGCTTGGCAATTCGGTCCGAGCAGTACTTC.

The chain uses TRBV7-8 and TRBJ2-3, with TRBD2 identical over 13 bases. The CDR3 totals 16 residues. The ends lost 4 bases at V and 4 bases at J; junction bases unmatched: 5. From germline, CDR1 is SGHVS and CDR2 FQNEAQ. The CDR3 sequence is CASSWTSGSFADTQYF. CDR3 sequence (DNA): TGTGCCAGCAGCTGGACTAGCGGGAGTTTCGCAGATACGCAGTATTTT.

This clone came up once. V is TRBV5-1 and J is TRBJ1-4; D remains ambiguous. Germline V gene lookup returns CDR1 SGHRS and CDR2 YFSETQ. The length of the CDR3 is 15 residues. Trimming pared 4 bases from V and 0 bases from J, leaving 10 bases between. The CDR3 DNA reads as TGCGCCAGCAGCCCGCCGGGTACAACTAATGAAAAACTGTTTTTT. This sequence encodes CASSPPGTTNEKLFF.

V is TRBV7-9 and J is TRBJ1-1, with D maybe TRBD1 (6 bases). Germline V gene lookup returns CDR1 SEHNR and CDR2 FQNEAQ (reference sequence). Between the trimmed V and J ends, which lost 5 bases and 2 bases, there was a span of 15 bases. This CDR3 is 15 amino acids long. The DNA for the CDR3 is TGTGCCAGCAGCGCTGACAGGACCGCCAACACTGAAGCTTTCTTT. It translates to CASSADRTANTEAFF. Based on the CDR3 plus reference TRBV7-9 and TRBJ1-1, the full variable domain is DTGVSQNPRHKITKRGQNVTFRCDPISEHNRLYWYRQTLGQGPEFLTYFQNEAQLEKSRLLSDRFSAERPKGSFSTLEIQRTEQGDSAMYLCASSADRTANTEAFFGQGTRLTVV.

This rearrangement joins TRBV28 to TRBJ1-2; 7 nucleotides match TRBD1. The germline V gene has CDR1 MDHEN and CDR2 SYDVKM. Trimming removed 8 bases from V and 2 bases from J; junction bases left unmatched: 8. The length of the CDR3 is 14 residues. The CDR3 region has the DNA TGTGCCAGCGGCTCCAGGGGGGGGAACTATGGCTACACCTTC. It specifies CASGSRGGNYGYTF.

The rearrangement uses TRBV19 and TRBJ1-4; D is possibly TRBD1 (6 bases). V lost 5 bases and J 8 bases, leaving 12 bases between the germline ends. This CDR3 is built from 13 residues. The germline V gene encodes CDR1 LNHDA and CDR2 SQIVND (reference sequence). The CDR3 nucleotides read TGTGCCAGTAGTCGGGGGGCAGGAGAAAAACTGTTTTTT. The encoded protein is CASSRGAGEKLFF.

This clone occurred a few times. The chain is built from TRBV27 and TRBJ1-5; a possible D gene is TRBD1 (5 bases). CDR3 length: 13 amino acids. Germline V lookup: CDR1 MNHEY, CDR2 SMNVEV (reference sequence). V lost 6 bases to trimming and J lost 4 bases, with 10 bases between them. The CDR3: CASRIRVNQPQHF. CDR3 coding DNA: TGTGCCAGCAGGATCAGGGTAAATCAGCCCCAGCATTTT.

The CDR3 reads CASSIRAWNYGYTF. The CDR3 DNA sequence: TGTGCCAGTAGTATCCGGGCCTGGAACTATGGCTACACCTTC. This chain links TRBV19 with TRBJ1-2, with no clear D. Germline loops: CDR1 LNHDA, CDR2 SQIVND (reference sequence). The V and J ends lost 3 bases and 2 bases respectively, with 10 bases between them. The CDR3 totals 14 residues.

This chain links TRBV9 with TRBJ2-1; 7 bases match TRBD1. CDR1 SGDLS and CDR2 YYNGEE come from the germline V gene. The CDR3 spans 18 residues. With V trimmed by 1 base and J by 5 bases, 15 bases remained unmatched. This chain's CDR3 is CASSVTSETGSGDNEQFF. CDR3 sequence (DNA): TGTGCCAGCAGCGTAACTTCTGAGACAGGGTCCGGAGACAATGAGCAGTTCTTC.

In this sample, this clone turned up once. Other DNA sequences from this sample encode an identical CDR3 as well. The chain joins TRBV5-1 to TRBJ2-2; 11 bases line up with TRBD2. Unmatched junction bases numbered 5, after V lost 2 bases and J lost 5 bases. The CDR3 is 16 amino acids. Germline V gene lookup returns CDR1 SGHRS and CDR2 YFSETQ. This CDR3 reads CASSFSLAGGTGELFF. Here the CDR3 DNA reads TGCGCCAGCAGCTTTAGCCTAGCGGGAGGTACCGGGGAGCTGTTTTTT.

This chain connects TRBV7-9 to TRBJ1-4; 10 nucleotides line up with TRBD1. Germline values: CDR1 SEHNR, CDR2 FQNEAQ (reference sequence). CDR3 length: 15 amino acids. The V gene end was trimmed by 5 bases and the J gene end by 8 bases; junction bases not matched to a gene: 8. The CDR3 DNA reads as TGTGCCAGCAGCCTACCGACAGGGGGCGGCGAAAAACTGTTTTTT. As protein: CASSLPTGGGEKLFF.

This rearrangement joins TRBV28 to TRBJ2-2, with TRBD1 matching 7 bases. V was clipped by 6 bases and J by 0 bases; unmatched bases: 13. There are 18 residues in the CDR3. CDR1 is MDHEN and CDR2 is SYDVKM in the germline V gene. The CDR3 spells CASRVGQYFFANTGELFF. Written as DNA, the CDR3 is TGTGCCAGCAGGGTGGGACAGTATTTTTTCGCGAACACCGGGGAGCTGTTTTTT. Using reference TRBV28 and TRBJ2-2 for the parts outside the CDR3, the full variable domain is DVKVTQSSRYLVKRTGEKVFLECVQDMDHENMFWYRQDPGLGLRLIYFSYDVKMKEKGDIPEGYSVSREKKERFSLILESASTNQTSMYLCASRVGQYFFANTGELFFGEGSRLTVL.

This clone has a single count. The sample has other DNA sequences that encode this CDR3 too. J is TRBJ2-5 and V is TRBV9; 10 bases align to TRBD2. Trimming removed 4 bases from V and 1 base from J; junction bases left unmatched: 1. Germline V gene sequence: CDR1 SGDLS, CDR2 YYNGEE. This CDR3 has 14 amino acids. The CDR3 protein is CASSRTSGQETQYF. CDR3 coding DNA: TGTGCCAGCAGCCGGACTAGCGGCCAAGAGACCCAGTACTTC.

V gene TRBV18 combines with J gene TRBJ2-2; D unresolved. V gave up 3 bases and J gave up 4 bases, with 12 bases separating them. Per germline, CDR1 KGHSH and CDR2 LQKENI. The CDR3 spans 15 residues. This CDR3 is CASSPVSTLTGELFF. The CDR3 DNA follows: TGTGCCAGCTCACCTGTGTCTACCCTCACCGGGGAGCTGTTTTTT.

The rearrangement links TRBV6-5 to TRBJ2-3; D gene uncertain. V lost 5 bases to trimming and J lost 5 bases, with 8 bases between them. Germline CDR1 and CDR2: MNHEY and SVGAGI. This CDR3 has 12 residues. CDR3 DNA sequence: TGTGCCAGCAGTAATACGAAAGATACGCAGTATTTT. This translates into CASSNTKDTQYF.

The sample holds one count of this clone. The chain recombines TRBV5-4 with TRBJ1-6; weak D call: TRBD1 (5 bases). Germline V lookup: CDR1 SGHNT, CDR2 YYREEE (reference sequence). The CDR3 contains 14 residues. Trimming cost V 2 bases and J 8 bases, with 11 bases left between them. The CDR3 region is CASSFPDRDSPLHF. The CDR3, as DNA: TGTGCCAGCAGCTTCCCCGACAGAGATTCACCCCTCCACTTT.

The V and J genes are TRBV28 and TRBJ1-2; D may be TRBD1 (5 bases). Germline CDR1 and CDR2: MDHEN and SYDVKM. V shed 3 bases and J shed 8 bases, with 10 bases lying between them. This CDR3 comprises 12 residues. CDR3 loop: CASSLSGIGYTF. CDR3 DNA sequence: TGTGCCAGCAGTTTGTCAGGGATCGGCTACACCTTC.

The chain carries TRBV7-3 and TRBJ2-2; 11 bases are a match to TRBD2. The J segment lost 5 bases and the V segment lost 10 bases, leaving 6 bases of the junction unmatched. Germline CDR1 is SGHTA and CDR2 is FQGTGA. The CDR3 totals 14 residues. The DNA of the CDR3 is TGTGCCACTCGTCTAGCGGGAGGAACCGGGGAGCTGTTTTTT. Translation gives CATRLAGGTGELFF. Supplemented by reference TRBV7-3 and TRBJ2-2, the full variable domain reads GAGVSQTPSNKVTEKGKYVELRCDPISGHTALYWYRQSLGQGPEFLIYFQGTGAADDSGLPNDRFFAVRPEGSVSTLKIQRTERGDSAVYLCATRLAGGTGELFFGEGSRLTVL.

The V and J genes are TRBV19 and TRBJ2-1, with a possible D match to TRBD2 (6 bases). V was pared by 4 bases and J by 6 bases, with 16 bases between. CDR3 length: 15 amino acids. Per germline, CDR1 LNHDA and CDR2 SQIVND (reference sequence). The CDR3: CASSSRDSAINEQFF. The CDR3, as DNA: TGTGCCAGTAGTAGCCGGGACTCAGCCATCAATGAGCAGTTCTTC.

This chain links TRBV29-1 with TRBJ1-4, with a weak D call TRBD1 (5 bases). The V end lost 6 bases, the J end lost 0 bases, and 11 bases lay between the germline ends. The CDR3 spans 14 residues. Per germline, CDR1 SQVTM and CDR2 ANQGSEA. The CDR3 here is CSVGGATTNEKLFF. CDR3 nucleotide sequence: TGCAGCGTGGGCGGGGCGACAACTAATGAAAAACTGTTTTTT.

The chain joins TRBV28 to TRBJ2-2; 10 bases are a match to TRBD1. Unmatched junction bases numbered 8, after V lost 6 bases and J lost 4 bases. Germline V gene sequence: CDR1 MDHEN, CDR2 SYDVKM. This CDR3 has 16 residues. The CDR3 bases are TGTGCCAGCAGGTCCGGGACAGGGGTCAGCACCGGGGAGCTGTTTTTT. Encoded protein: CASRSGTGVSTGELFF.

J is TRBJ2-7 and V is TRBV5-1; D not certain. This CDR3 is built from 14 residues. Germline V lookup: CDR1 SGHRS, CDR2 YFSETQ. The V end was cut by 0 bases, the J end by 2 bases, with 9 bases between. The chain's CDR3 is CASSLVLEAYEQYF. The CDR3, as DNA: TGCGCCAGCAGCTTGGTTCTTGAGGCCTACGAGCAGTACTTC.

This clone was counted a single time. The chain carries TRBV6-5 and TRBJ2-5; 12 nucleotides line up with TRBD2. Germline V CDR1 and CDR2: MNHEY, SVGAGI. Losses at the gene ends were 6 bases for V and 11 bases for J; bases not matched to a gene: 7. The CDR3 is 13 amino acids. CDR3 sequence reads: CASRKKTSGGQYF. CDR3 nucleotides: TGTGCCAGCAGAAAGAAGACTAGCGGGGGACAGTACTTC.